The clone carrying this T cell receptor (beta chain) was found once. Its antigen is unknown. A marrow graft followed busulfan-fludarabine conditioning, with cyclophosphamide on days +3 and +4. This sample was included in a study of T cells after posttransplantation cyclophosphamide. Study-level points and caveats: Donor CD8+ memory clones often dominated recipient blood repertoires at later times. Tissue-infiltrating T cells from skin or gut overlapped little with blood T cells. Recipient CMV seropositivity and CMV reactivation strongly tracked TRB clonality.

Profiled with immunoSEQ multiplex PCR; TCRdb holds only in-frame clones, not every one. The sample yields 35,000 to 45,000 clones, roughly 78% seen once. V was clipped by 0 bases and J by 2 bases, with 13 bases between them. The CDR3 spans 16 residues. Looked up from germline, CDR1 is LGHNA and CDR2 is YSLEER. The chain combines TRBV4-3 with TRBJ2-5; D may be TRBD1 (6 bases). The sequences come from CD4+ T cells sorted from blood, collected approximately 2,000 days after a stem cell transplant with posttransplant cyclophosphamide. The sequence came from a female patient in her 40s who received an allogeneic stem cell transplant from a related donor, was CMV-positive, and had no GVHD. Some T cells may be the graft donor's. As DNA, the CDR3 is TGCGCCAGCAGCCAAGATCGGGCCAGGGGTCAAGAGACCCAGTACTTC. This codes for CASSQDRARGQETQYF.